The 3 T cell receptor beta chains below all came from one sample that was sequenced in a study of long-term antiretroviral therapy in people with HIV. The libraries were made with immunoSEQ v3.0 at survey level. Assay: immunoSEQ multiplex PCR; the TCRdb copy retains only in-frame clones and omits some. The sample contains fewer than 40,000 clones, more than 80% of which appear only once. The sample here was unsorted PBMCs, taken 3.1 years after starting antiretroviral therapy. These receptors all stem from a woman aged 45-65 years with HIV.

This chain links TRBV5-4 with TRBJ1-2; D is unclear. The germline CDR1 and CDR2 sequences are SGHNT and YYREEE (reference sequence). The CDR3 covers 15 residues. The ends were cut back, 6 bases at V and 0 bases at J, with 15 bases in the middle. The CDR3 spells CASTNWRPSNYGYTF. The DNA for the CDR3 is TGTGCCAGCACCAATTGGAGGCCCTCTAACTATGGCTACACCTTC.

Details on this clone: Other DNA variants within this sample encode the same CDR3. The chain has TRBV6-6 and TRBJ2-7; D is ambiguous. The germline V gene encodes CDR1 MNHNY and CDR2 SVGAGI (reference sequence). This CDR3 has 13 amino acids. V lost 0 bases and J 3 bases, leaving 6 bases between the germline ends. The CDR3 region is CASSYSTGYEQYF. CDR3 coding DNA: TGTGCCAGCAGTTACTCGACCGGCTACGAGCAGTACTTC.

This clone was seen only a few times. The chain links TRBV6-5 to TRBJ1-3; weak D call: TRBD1 (5 bases). The CDR3 spans 13 residues. Deletions cut 6 bases from V and 10 bases from J, with 16 bases between. Germline V gene data show CDR1 as MNHEY and CDR2 as SVGAGI. CDR3 loop: CASSPTTDLTIYF. CDR3 nucleotides: TGTGCCAGCAGCCCCACGACAGACCTAACCATATATTTT.